One sample yielded the 9 T cell receptor beta chains listed below, sequenced in a study of T cells in Graves' hyperthyroidism and ophthalmopathy. The TCR beta CDR3 regions underwent amplification using RNA transcripts as the source. Using the HTBI primer set, a first-round RT-PCR was run on the TCR CDR3. TCRdb re-derived calls from the multiplex PCR reads in MiXCR, one entry per CDR3 protein. This table has about 420,000 distinct CDR3 sequences, 15% to 18% appearing once. Sequencing was done on a sample of blood. Receptors originate from a woman between 18 and 29 years old with Graves' hyperthyroidism.

This rearrangement joins TRBV12-3 or TRBV12-4 to TRBJ2-2; a weak D match, TRBD1 (6 bases). V lost 5 bases and J 1 base, leaving 11 bases between the germline ends. The CDR3 has 15 amino acids. The CDR3 loop reads CASSGTGLNTGELFF. CDR3 nucleotides: TGTGCCAGCAGTGGAACAGGGTTGAACACCGGGGAGCTGTTTTTT.

This clonotype appeared a few times. The chain combines TRBV7-9 with TRBJ2-2; 12 bases line up with TRBD2. The CDR3 consists of 15 residues. The ends lost 4 bases at V and 6 bases at J; junction bases unmatched: 3. The V gene's germline CDR1 is SEHNR and CDR2 FQNEAQ (reference sequence). In DNA form, the CDR3 reads TGTGCCAGCAGCTCCCGACTAGCGGGAGCCGGGGAGCTGTTTTTT. Its translation: CASSSRLAGAGELFF.

This clonotype was seen ten or more times. The chain employs TRBV3-1 and TRBJ2-7; TRBD1 matches at 7 bases. The V segment lost 4 bases and the J segment 4 bases; nucleotides outside the gene matches: 7. The CDR3 consists of 14 residues. Looked up from germline, CDR1 is LGHDT and CDR2 is YNNKEL (reference sequence). The CDR3 DNA reads TGTGCCAGCAGCCGAGACAGGGCGTGGTACGAGCAGTACTTC. Translating gives CASSRDRAWYEQYF.

The chain joins TRBV29-1 to TRBJ1-2, with 11 bases fitting TRBD1. The germline V gene encodes CDR1 SQVTM and CDR2 ANQGSEA. V trimming: 3 bases; J trimming: 4 bases; junction bases outside the gene matches: 7. The CDR3 runs to 15 residues. Written as DNA, the CDR3 is TGCAGCGTTGAGGACAGGGGGCGCTGGGGCTATGGCTACACCTTC. Translation gives CSVEDRGRWGYGYTF.

This clonotype occurred many times. V usage is TRBV20-1 and J usage is TRBJ2-5; no clear D gene. Germline CDR1 DFQATT, CDR2 SNEGSKA (reference sequence). The CDR3 sequence is 14 residues long. Trimming stripped 3 bases from V and 4 bases from J, with 15 bases between. CDR3 coding DNA: TGCAGTGCTAGTCGAGGACCAGAGCGAGAGACCCAGTACTTC. It codes for CSASRGPERETQYF.

On this clonotype itself: One end of the junction does not line up with germline, which may come from a read error. The chain has TRBV14 and TRBJ2-5; tentatively, D is TRBD1 (6 bases). Germline V CDR1 and CDR2: SGHDN, FVKESK. CDR3 length: 16 amino acids. DNA for the CDR3: TGTGTCAGCAGCCAAGGCTTGGGGGCCATTAGGGAGACCCAGTACTTC. This translates into CVSSQGLGAIRETQYF.

There are many counts of this clonotype. V and J are TRBV7-3 and TRBJ2-2; D might be TRBD2 (6 bases). Germline V CDR1 and CDR2: SGHTA, FQGTGA. There are 14 residues in the CDR3. V shed 4 bases and J shed 2 bases, with 8 bases lying between them. The CDR3 nucleotides read TGTGCCAGCAGCTCAACTAGCAACACCGGGGAGCTGTTTTTT. It translates to CASSSTSNTGELFF.

This clonotype has a count of ten or more. The gene calls are TRBV27 and TRBJ2-1; 10 positions agree with TRBD1. The CDR3 runs 14 residues. Germline loops: CDR1 MNHEY, CDR2 SMNVEV (reference sequence). The V segment lost 11 bases and the J segment 3 bases; nucleotides outside the gene matches: 7. The CDR3: CASRRTGGYNEQFF. Here the CDR3 DNA reads TGTGCCTCCCGAAGGACAGGGGGCTACAATGAGCAGTTCTTC.

This clonotype was seen many times. The V call is TRBV18, the J call TRBJ2-7; 12 nucleotides line up with TRBD2. Per germline, CDR1 KGHSH and CDR2 LQKENI. J lost 5 bases, V lost 6 bases, and 11 bases had no gene match. The CDR3 has 16 amino acids. In DNA form, the CDR3 reads TGTGCCAGCTCGCCCACCCTAGCGGGGGGGCCCCACGAGCAGTACTTC. Translation gives CASSPTLAGGPHEQYF.